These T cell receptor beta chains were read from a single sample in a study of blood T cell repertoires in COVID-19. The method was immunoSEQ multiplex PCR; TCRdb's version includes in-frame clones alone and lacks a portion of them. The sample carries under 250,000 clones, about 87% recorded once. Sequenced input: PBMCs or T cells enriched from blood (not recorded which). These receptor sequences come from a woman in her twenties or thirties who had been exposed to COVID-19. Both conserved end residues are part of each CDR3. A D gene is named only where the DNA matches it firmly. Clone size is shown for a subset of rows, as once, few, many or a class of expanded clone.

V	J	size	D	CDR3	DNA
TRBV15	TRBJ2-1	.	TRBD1	CATSRRHRGNEQFF	TGTGCCACCAGCAGGAGACACAGGGGCAATGAGCAGTTCTTC
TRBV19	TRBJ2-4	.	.	CASSNSGQAKNIQYF	TGTGCCAGTAGCAACTCTGGACAAGCCAAAAACATTCAGTACTTC
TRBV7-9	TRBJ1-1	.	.	CASSYFPKSNQAFF	TGTGCCAGCAGCTACTTCCCAAAGTCCAATCAAGCTTTCTTT
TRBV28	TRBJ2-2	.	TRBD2	CASSVTSGITGELFF	TGTGCCAGCAGTGTAACTAGCGGGATTACCGGGGAGCTGTTTTTT
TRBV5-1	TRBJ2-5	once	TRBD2	CASSLWTRQETQYF	TGCGCCAGCAGCTTATGGACTAGACAAGAGACCCAGTACTTC
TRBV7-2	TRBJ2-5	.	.	CASSSDRRVQETQYF	TGTGCCAGCAGCTCGGATCGACGGGTCCAAGAGACCCAGTACTTC
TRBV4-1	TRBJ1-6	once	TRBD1	CASSPRDSVHNNSPLHF	TGCGCCAGCAGCCCACGGGACAGCGTACACAATAATTCACCCCTCCACTTT
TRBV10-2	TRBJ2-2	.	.	CASGNSGNTGELFF	TGCGCCAGCGGAAATAGCGGGAACACCGGGGAGCTGTTTTTT
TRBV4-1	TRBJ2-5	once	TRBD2	CASSQVTASGDQETQYF	TGCGCCAGCAGCCAAGTAACGGCTAGCGGGGATCAAGAGACCCAGTACTTC
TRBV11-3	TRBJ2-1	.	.	CASSPTGASNEQFF	TGTGCCAGCAGCCCTACGGGAGCATCAAATGAGCAGTTCTTC
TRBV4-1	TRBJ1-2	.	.	CASSQVHRGSHYGYTF	TGCGCCAGCAGCCAAGTCCATCGGGGGAGCCACTATGGCTACACCTTC
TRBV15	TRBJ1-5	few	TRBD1	CATSRNRGTRVPEHF	TGTGCCACCAGCAGAAACAGGGGAACAAGGGTCCCGGAGCATTTT
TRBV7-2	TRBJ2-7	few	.	CASSFRESPEQYF	TGTGCCAGCAGCTTCCGGGAGTCCCCCGAGCAGTACTTC
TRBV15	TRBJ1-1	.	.	CATSRDRTANTEAFF	TGTGCCACCAGCAGAGACAGGACAGCGAACACTGAAGCTTTCTTT
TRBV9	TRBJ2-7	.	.	CASSVGGEEGEQYF	TGTGCCAGCAGCGTAGGGGGGGAGGAAGGCGAGCAGTACTTC
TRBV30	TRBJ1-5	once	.	CAWGRDSNQPQHF	TGTGCCTGGGGACGGGATAGCAATCAGCCCCAGCATTTT
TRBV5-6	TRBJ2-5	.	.	CASSLVLGAQVETQYF	TGTGCCAGCAGCTTGGTCCTGGGGGCGCAGGTAGAGACCCAGTACTTC